These 21 T cell receptor beta chains came from one sample sequenced in a study of blood T cell repertoires in COVID-19. Only in-frame clones appear in the TCRdb table, and some are missing; sequencing was by immunoSEQ multiplex PCR. Of 89,000 or so clones detected, around 84% appear once; the ten largest clones hold 38%. Sequenced input: peripheral blood. The receptor source for this set is an elderly man with acute or convalescent COVID-19.

A single count supports this clone. This rearrangement joins TRBV13 to TRBJ1-6; the match to TRBD1 covers 7 bases. The V segment lost 4 bases and the J segment 6 bases; nucleotides outside the gene matches: 6. Germline values: CDR1 PRHDT, CDR2 FYEKMQ (reference sequence). The CDR3 runs to 15 residues. This chain's CDR3 is CASSYQGGSNSPLHF. The CDR3 nucleotides are TGTGCCAGCAGCTACCAAGGGGGCAGTAATTCACCCCTCCACTTT.

The count of this clone is one. V usage is TRBV2 and J usage is TRBJ2-1; 8 bases map to TRBD1. Germline CDR1 and CDR2: SNHLY and FYNNEI. The CDR3 is 14 amino acids. The V gene end was trimmed by 6 bases and the J gene end by 6 bases; junction bases not matched to a gene: 7. This CDR3 is CASSGQGRGNEQFF. The DNA for the CDR3 is TGTGCCAGCAGCGGACAGGGACGGGGCAATGAGCAGTTCTTC.

The V call is TRBV28, the J call TRBJ1-1; D is ambiguous. In germline, CDR1 is MDHEN, CDR2 SYDVKM. The CDR3 has 14 amino acids. V was cut by 5 bases and J by 7 bases, with 17 bases left in between. The CDR3 nucleotides read TGTGCCAGCAGTCCCACAGTTATCCCGAATGAAGCTTTCTTT. Protein: CASSPTVIPNEAFF.

This clone was seen a single time. This chain connects TRBV18 to TRBJ1-6; 9 nucleotides agree with TRBD1. This CDR3 has 14 amino acids. Looked up from germline, CDR1 is KGHSH and CDR2 is LQKENI. V lost 3 bases, J lost 10 bases, and 4 bases stayed unmatched. CDR3 DNA sequence: TGTGCCAGCTCACCGGGACAGGGAGGATCACCCCTCCACTTT. This translates into CASSPGQGGSPLHF. Combining the CDR3 with reference TRBV18 and TRBJ1-6 gives the whole variable domain NAGVMQNPRHLVRRRGQEARLRCSPMKGHSHVYWYRQLPEEGLKFMVYLQKENIIDESGMPKERFSAEFPKEGPSILRIQQVVRGDSAAYFCASSPGQGGSPLHFGNGTRLTVT.

This clone was seen more than once but under ten times. V usage is TRBV2 and J usage is TRBJ2-1, with D tentatively TRBD1 (6 bases). V dropped 4 bases and J dropped 0 bases, with 10 bases sitting between them. CDR1 SNHLY and CDR2 FYNNEI come from the germline V gene. CDR3 length: 15 residues. CDR3 DNA sequence: TGTGCCAGCAGTGTAGGGGGAAGCTCCTACAATGAGCAGTTCTTC. It yields the protein CASSVGGSSYNEQFF. The whole variable domain, remainder taken from reference TRBV2 and TRBJ2-1, is EPEVTQTPSHQVTQMGQEVILRCVPISNHLYFYWYRQILGQKVEFLVSFYNNEISEKSEIFDDQFSVERPDGSNFTLKIRSTKLEDSAMYFCASSVGGSSYNEQFFGPGTRLTVL.

V usage is TRBV19 and J usage is TRBJ2-7, with D hard to call. This CDR3 has 15 amino acids. Trimming took off 6 bases at V and 2 bases at J, with 17 bases between the two ends. CDR1 LNHDA and CDR2 SQIVND come from the germline V gene (reference sequence). The CDR3 loop reads CASSLTPQSTYEQYF. CDR3 nucleotide sequence: TGTGCCAGTAGCCTTACCCCACAGTCTACCTACGAGCAGTACTTC.

This clone was counted between two and nine times. The chain recombines TRBV2 with TRBJ2-6; D gene ambiguous. CDR3 length: 13 amino acids. Germline V gene sequence: CDR1 SNHLY, CDR2 FYNNEI. V dropped 7 bases and J dropped 5 bases, with 9 bases sitting between them. In DNA, the CDR3 is TGTGCCAGCAACCCCGACAGGGCCAACGTCCTGACTTTC. Translating it yields CASNPDRANVLTF.

The chain combines TRBV3-1 (or the pseudogene TRBV3-2) with TRBJ2-7, with 9 bases lining up with TRBD2. Germline assignment: CDR1 LGHDT and CDR2 YNNKEL (reference sequence). V was pared by 1 base and J by 3 bases, with 10 bases of the junction left unmatched. The CDR3 is made up of 17 amino acids. CDR3 residues: CASSQGASGTWVYEQYF. The CDR3 coding sequence is TGTGCCAGCAGCCAAGGGGCTAGCGGGACCTGGGTCTACGAGCAGTACTTC.

The V and J genes are TRBV4-1 and TRBJ2-7, with D perhaps matching TRBD1 (6 bases). V lost 1 base, J lost 5 bases, and 18 bases lay in between. The CDR3 spans 16 residues. Germline assignment: CDR1 MGHRA and CDR2 YSYEKL. The DNA of the CDR3 is TGCGCCAGCAGCCAAGTAGAGGACAGATCCTACCACGAGCAGTACTTC. Its protein is CASSQVEDRSYHEQYF.

The V and J genes are TRBV3-1 (or the pseudogene TRBV3-2) and TRBJ1-5; possibly TRBD1 for D (6 bases). Per the germline V gene, CDR1 is LGHDT and CDR2 is YNNKEL (reference sequence). V was trimmed by 0 bases and J by 6 bases, leaving 15 bases between them. The CDR3 runs to 16 residues. CDR3 nucleotides: TGTGCCAGCAGCCAAGAGGCAGGGGCTTATGGTCAGCCCCAGCATTTT. Translated, it gives CASSQEAGAYGQPQHF.

The J gene is TRBJ1-5, the V gene TRBV2; 8 positions agree with TRBD1. Germline CDR1 and CDR2: SNHLY and FYNNEI. V was clipped by 9 bases and J by 6 bases; unmatched bases: 7. The CDR3 extends over 13 amino acids. CDR3 DNA sequence: TGTGCCAGTCGATCAGGGGGCGGTCAGCCCCAGCATTTT. Amino acid sequence: CASRSGGGQPQHF. The variable domain in full, completed from reference TRBV2 and TRBJ1-5, reads EPEVTQTPSHQVTQMGQEVILRCVPISNHLYFYWYRQILGQKVEFLVSFYNNEISEKSEIFDDQFSVERPDGSNFTLKIRSTKLEDSAMYFCASRSGGGQPQHFGDGTRLSIL.

This chain connects TRBV6-5 to TRBJ1-4; D might be TRBD1 (6 bases). Germline CDR1 is MNHEY and CDR2 is SVGAGI. Trimming pared 6 bases from V and 0 bases from J, leaving 11 bases between. The CDR3 is 15 residues long. In nucleotides, the CDR3 is TGTGCCAGCAGGCCGGGACACGCAACTAATGAAAAACTGTTTTTT. This sequence encodes CASRPGHATNEKLFF.

This rearrangement joins TRBV6-1 to TRBJ1-2; D is undetermined. CDR3 length: 12 amino acids. Germline lookup yields CDR1 MNHNS and CDR2 SASEGT. Between the trimmed V and J ends, which lost 3 bases and 4 bases, there was a span of 6 bases. The CDR3 DNA reads as TGTGCCAGCAGTGAGCCAGGCTATGGCTACACCTTC. Its translation is CASSEPGYGYTF.

The V and J genes are TRBV6-5 and TRBJ1-2; 11 bases fit TRBD1. CDR3 length equals 14 residues. Germline V gives CDR1 MNHEY, CDR2 SVGAGI. Trimming took 6 bases from V and 7 from J; bases not matched to a gene: 7. CDR3 region: CASRNRDRGAGYTF. CDR3 sequence (DNA): TGTGCCAGCAGGAATCGGGACAGGGGGGCTGGCTACACCTTC.

The rearrangement joins TRBV19 to TRBJ1-3; 7 bases map to TRBD1. V trimming: 6 bases; J trimming: 2 bases; junction bases outside the gene matches: 7. The CDR3 is 15 residues long. Germline CDR1 reads LNHDA; CDR2 reads SQIVND (reference sequence). The CDR3 loop is CASRAGQAAGNTIYF. In DNA, the CDR3 is TGTGCCAGTAGAGCCGGACAGGCTGCTGGAAACACCATATATTTT.

The J gene is TRBJ2-1, the V gene TRBV14; weak D call: TRBD2 (6 bases). The CDR3 is 15 amino acids. Germline V CDR1 and CDR2: SGHDN, FVKESK. V gave up 0 bases and J gave up 4 bases, with 10 bases separating them. This CDR3 reads CASSQDGGVYNEQFF. The CDR3 bases are TGTGCCAGCAGCCAAGATGGCGGGGTGTACAATGAGCAGTTCTTC.

The rearrangement links TRBV5-1 to TRBJ1-1; 8 nucleotides match TRBD1. CDR3 length: 17 amino acids. The V and J ends lost 2 bases and 0 bases, in that order; junction bases with no gene match: 9. In germline, CDR1 is SGHRS, CDR2 YFSETQ. The CDR3 spells CASSFRNRGNMNTEAFF. The CDR3 nucleotides read TGCGCCAGCAGCTTCCGCAACAGGGGGAACATGAACACTGAAGCTTTCTTT.

This CDR3 is CATSEAGANQPQHF. CDR3 DNA: TGTGCCACCAGTGAGGCAGGGGCCAATCAGCCCCAGCATTTT. V is TRBV24-1 and J is TRBJ1-5, with D possibly being TRBD1 (6 bases). The CDR3 length is 14 residues. V shed 4 bases and J shed 3 bases, with 9 bases lying between them. Germline assignment: CDR1 KGHDR and CDR2 SFDVKD.

This clone was recorded once. The chain is built from TRBV3-1 (or the pseudogene TRBV3-2) and TRBJ1-6, with D possibly being TRBD1 (5 bases). The CDR3 is 17 residues long. V dropped 1 base and J dropped 0 bases, with 10 bases sitting between them. The germline gives CDR1 LGHDT, CDR2 YNNKEL (reference sequence). CDR3 sequence reads: CASSQGGGGSYNSPLHF. The CDR3 bases are TGTGCCAGCAGCCAAGGGGGCGGGGGCTCCTATAATTCACCCCTCCACTTT.

The chain recombines TRBV6-6 with TRBJ1-2; D is uncertain. Germline V lookup: CDR1 MNHNY, CDR2 SVGAGI (reference sequence). The CDR3 sequence is 13 residues long. The V end was cut by 7 bases, the J end by 8 bases, with 17 bases between. The CDR3 protein is CASNLPTDVGYTF. The DNA for the CDR3 is TGTGCCAGCAATTTACCTACCGATGTGGGCTACACCTTC.

This clone was recorded a few times. V and J are TRBV7-9 and TRBJ1-5; possibly TRBD1 for D (5 bases). The CDR3 is made up of 14 amino acids. Trimming took 1 base from V and 7 from J, leaving 11 bases between them. The germline gives CDR1 SEHNR, CDR2 FQNEAQ (reference sequence). The DNA of the CDR3 is TGTGCCAGCAGCTTAGGGCAGGGAAGCCAGCCCCAGCATTTT. This encodes CASSLGQGSQPQHF.